This TCR beta chain is from a study of blood T cell repertoires in COVID-19. This clone was recorded once. Per the original methods: The assay estimated nucleated cells by amplifying reference gene primers. Method: immunoSEQ multiplex PCR; TCRdb's copy keeps in-frame clones and lacks some. V, J and clone size were drawn from that table, and D and trimming were deduced from the DNA. Among around 120,000 clones listed, roughly 85% were seen once. V lost 4 bases, J lost 6 bases, and 13 bases stayed unmatched. The germline V gene encodes CDR1 MNHEY and CDR2 SMNVEV (reference sequence). The CDR3 extends over 19 amino acids.

The source of this sequence is a man younger than 45 with acute or convalescent COVID-19. Sequenced: peripheral blood. This chain links TRBV27 with TRBJ2-3; 16 bases are shared with TRBD2. CDR3 protein: CASSYSTGTSGRARDTQYF. The CDR3 region has the DNA TGTGCCAGCAGTTACTCGACCGGGACTAGCGGGAGGGCCAGGGATACGCAGTATTTT.